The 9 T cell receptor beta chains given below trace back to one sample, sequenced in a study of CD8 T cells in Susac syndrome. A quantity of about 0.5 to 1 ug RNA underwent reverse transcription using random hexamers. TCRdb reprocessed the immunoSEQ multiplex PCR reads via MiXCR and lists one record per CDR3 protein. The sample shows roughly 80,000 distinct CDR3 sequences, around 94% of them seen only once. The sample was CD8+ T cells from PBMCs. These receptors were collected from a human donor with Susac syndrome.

Here the CDR3 reads CASSIAHGGYTF. CDR3 in DNA: TGTGCCAGTAGTATAGCCCACGGCGGCTACACCTTC. The gene calls are TRBV19 and TRBJ1-2; D ambiguous. CDR3 length: 12 amino acids. The V and J ends lost 1 base and 8 bases respectively, with 8 bases between them. Germline CDR1 reads LNHDA; CDR2 reads SQIVND (reference sequence).

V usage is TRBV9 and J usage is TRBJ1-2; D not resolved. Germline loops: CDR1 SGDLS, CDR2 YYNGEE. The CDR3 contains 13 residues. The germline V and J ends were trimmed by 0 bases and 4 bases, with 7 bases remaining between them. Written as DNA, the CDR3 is TGTGCCAGCAGCGTAGTCAGTTCCTATGGCTACACCTTC. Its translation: CASSVVSSYGYTF. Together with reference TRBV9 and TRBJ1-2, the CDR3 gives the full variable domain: DSGVTQTPKHLITATGQRVTLRCSPRSGDLSVYWYQQSLDQGLQFLIQYYNGEERAKGNILERFSAQQFPDLHSELNLSSLELGDSALYFCASSVVSSYGYTFGSGTRLTVV.

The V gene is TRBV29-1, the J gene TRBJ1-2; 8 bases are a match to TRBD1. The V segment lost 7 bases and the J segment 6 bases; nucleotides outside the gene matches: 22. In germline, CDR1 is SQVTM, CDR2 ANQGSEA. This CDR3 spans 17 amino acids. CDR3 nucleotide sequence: TGCAGCGCGGGGAGACTACCACAGGGGGGAGGGTTTGATGGCTACACCTTC. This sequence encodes CSAGRLPQGGGFDGYTF.

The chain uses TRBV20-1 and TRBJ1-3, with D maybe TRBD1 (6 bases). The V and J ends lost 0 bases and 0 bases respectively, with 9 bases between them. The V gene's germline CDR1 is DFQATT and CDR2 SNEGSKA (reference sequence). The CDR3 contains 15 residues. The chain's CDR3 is CSARERTVSGNTIYF. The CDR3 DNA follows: TGCAGTGCTAGAGAAAGGACAGTCTCTGGAAACACCATATATTTT.

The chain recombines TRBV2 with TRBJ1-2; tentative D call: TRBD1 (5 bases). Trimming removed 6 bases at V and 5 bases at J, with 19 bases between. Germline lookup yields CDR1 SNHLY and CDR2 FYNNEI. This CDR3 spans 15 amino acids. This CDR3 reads CASSGIKGPLYGYTF. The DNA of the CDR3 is TGTGCCAGCAGCGGGATCAAGGGACCGCTATATGGCTACACCTTC.

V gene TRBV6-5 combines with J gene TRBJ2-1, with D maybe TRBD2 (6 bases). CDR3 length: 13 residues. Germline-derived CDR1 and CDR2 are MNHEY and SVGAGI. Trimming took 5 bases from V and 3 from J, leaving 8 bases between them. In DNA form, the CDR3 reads TGTGCCAGCAGTGTTAGCGGCTACAATGAGCAGTTCTTC. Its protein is CASSVSGYNEQFF.

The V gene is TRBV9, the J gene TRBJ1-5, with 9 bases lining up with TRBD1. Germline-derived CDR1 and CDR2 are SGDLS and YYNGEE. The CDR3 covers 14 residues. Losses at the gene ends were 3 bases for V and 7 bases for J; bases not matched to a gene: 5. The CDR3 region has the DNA TGTGCCAGCAGCGGTGGGACAGGGAGGCAGCCCCAGCATTTT. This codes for CASSGGTGRQPQHF. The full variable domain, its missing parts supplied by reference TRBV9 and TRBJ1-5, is DSGVTQTPKHLITATGQRVTLRCSPRSGDLSVYWYQQSLDQGLQFLIQYYNGEERAKGNILERFSAQQFPDLHSELNLSSLELGDSALYFCASSGGTGRQPQHFGDGTRLSIL.

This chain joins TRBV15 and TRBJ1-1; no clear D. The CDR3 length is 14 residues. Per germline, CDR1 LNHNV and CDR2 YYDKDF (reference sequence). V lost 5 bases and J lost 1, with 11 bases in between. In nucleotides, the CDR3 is TGTGCCACCAGCTACCTACGGACGAACACTGAAGCTTTCTTT. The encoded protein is CATSYLRTNTEAFF.

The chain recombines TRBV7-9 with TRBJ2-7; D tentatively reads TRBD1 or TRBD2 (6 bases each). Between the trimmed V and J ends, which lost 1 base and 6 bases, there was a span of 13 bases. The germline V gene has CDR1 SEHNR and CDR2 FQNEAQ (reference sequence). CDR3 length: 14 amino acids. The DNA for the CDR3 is TGTGCCAGCAGCTTAGTTTCCGGGGGCCTCGAGCAGTACTTC. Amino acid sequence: CASSLVSGGLEQYF.